The T cell receptor (beta chain) described here comes from a study of blood T cell repertoires in COVID-19. Study-level information: Both acute and convalescent COVID-19 samples were obtained from the United States, Italy and Spain. T cells, B-cell-depleted T cells, or PBMCs provided the cDNA or gDNA that served as material.

There are a few counts of this clone. This CDR3 comprises 13 residues. Germline V gene sequence: CDR1 WNHNN, CDR2 SYGVQD (reference sequence). The J segment lost 5 bases and the V segment lost 10 bases, leaving 10 bases of the junction unmatched. Authors' processing steps: Nucleated cell number was recorded as an estimate derived from reference gene primer amplification. Repertoires were generated with immunoSEQ multiplex PCR, while TCRdb's copy carries only in-frame clones and drops some. V and J calls and clone size are as listed in that table; D and trimming were resolved from the DNA. The sample comprises 60,000 to 65,000 clones, around 89% of which are singletons, and around 8.3% rests with the top ten.

The chain is built from TRBV10-1 and TRBJ2-7; 8 nucleotides align to TRBD2. Sequenced sample: peripheral blood. The clonotype was recovered from a human donor with active COVID-19. The donor label of this sample is uncertain. CDR3 nucleotides: TGCGCCATCGTGGGACTAGTTTTCGACGAGCAGTACTTC. Translated: CAIVGLVFDEQYF.